Sequencing of this T cell receptor beta chain was carried out in a study of T cell changes during pregnancy in multiple sclerosis. In germline, CDR1 is LNHDA, CDR2 SQIVND (reference sequence). Trimming took 10 bases from V and 5 from J; bases not matched to a gene: 7. The CDR3 covers 13 residues. Some clones are missing from TCRdb's copy, which holds only in-frame ones; the method was immunoSEQ multiplex PCR. Of approximately 87,000 clones listed, 85% to 95% are singletons. Sequences were derived from CD4+ T cells from peripheral blood mononuclear cells, sampled in the second trimester of pregnancy. The rearrangement links TRBV19 to TRBJ1-4; 7 positions match TRBD1. The origin of this receptor is a female donor with multiple sclerosis, enrolled in a pregnancy study. In nucleotides, the CDR3 is TGTGCCACCAGGGACAGACAAAATGAAAAACTGTTTTTT. Its translation is CATRDRQNEKLFF.